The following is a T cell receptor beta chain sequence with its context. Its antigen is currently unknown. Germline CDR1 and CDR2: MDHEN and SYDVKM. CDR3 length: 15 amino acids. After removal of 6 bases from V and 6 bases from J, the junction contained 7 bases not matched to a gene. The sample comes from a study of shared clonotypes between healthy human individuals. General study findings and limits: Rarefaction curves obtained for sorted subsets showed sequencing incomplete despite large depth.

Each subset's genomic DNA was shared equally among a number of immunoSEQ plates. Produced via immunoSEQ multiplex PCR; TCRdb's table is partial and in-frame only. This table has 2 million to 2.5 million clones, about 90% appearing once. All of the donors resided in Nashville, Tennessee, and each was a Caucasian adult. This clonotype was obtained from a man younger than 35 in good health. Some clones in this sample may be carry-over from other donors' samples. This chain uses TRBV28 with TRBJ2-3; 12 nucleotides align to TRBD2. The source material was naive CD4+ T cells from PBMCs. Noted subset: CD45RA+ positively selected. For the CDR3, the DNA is TGTGCCAGCAGGCTAGCGGGAGGGCCAGGGGATACGCAGTATTTT. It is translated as CASRLAGGPGDTQYF.